These 6 T cell receptor beta chains share one sample of origin, sequenced in a study of beta chain features in type 1 diabetes. Sequenced material consisted of expressed TCRB transcripts (all of the isolated RNA was reverse transcribed). The table came from immunoSEQ multiplex PCR; TCRdb's copy has only in-frame clones and leaves some out. Of roughly 45,000 clones listed, about 50% are singletons. Material: stem cell memory CD4+ T cells from blood. Source of these receptors: a woman under 40 in good health.

This clone showed up just once. The chain couples TRBV30 to TRBJ2-7, with TRBD2 matching over 10 bases. The V and J ends lost 4 bases and 2 bases, in that order; junction bases with no gene match: 5. Germline loops: CDR1 GTSNPN, CDR2 SVGIG (reference sequence). The CDR3 extends over 14 amino acids. CDR3 nucleotides: TGTGCCTGGACCCGGACTAGCGGTACCTACGAGCAGTACTTC. Protein: CAWTRTSGTYEQYF.

The sample holds a few counts of this clone. As DNA, the CDR3 is TGTGCCAGCAGCTTGTCGGGACAGGGCTTGGCTTTCTTT. It yields the protein CASSLSGQGLAFF. The J gene is TRBJ1-1, the V gene TRBV7-9; 9 bases agree with TRBD1. The V segment lost 3 bases and the J segment 11 bases; nucleotides outside the gene matches: 7. Germline CDR1 is SEHNR and CDR2 is FQNEAQ (reference sequence). The CDR3 is made up of 13 amino acids. Full variable domain (missing parts from reference TRBV7-9 and TRBJ1-1): DTGVSQNPRHKITKRGQNVTFRCDPISEHNRLYWYRQTLGQGPEFLTYFQNEAQLEKSRLLSDRFSAERPKGSFSTLEIQRTEQGDSAMYLCASSLSGQGLAFFGQGTRLTVV.

This clone was recorded a few times. The chain uses TRBV30 and TRBJ1-2, with a tentative D call TRBD1 (5 bases). Per the germline V gene, CDR1 is GTSNPN and CDR2 is SVGIG (reference sequence). The length of the CDR3 is 13 residues. Trimming removed 1 base from V and 8 bases from J, with 14 bases in between. CDR3 in amino acids: CAWSDSGRNGYTF. The CDR3 DNA follows: TGTGCCTGGAGTGACTCAGGGCGGAACGGCTACACCTTC.

This sequence joins TRBV19 and TRBJ2-3; no definite D call. The germline gives CDR1 LNHDA, CDR2 SQIVND (reference sequence). V was shortened by 7 bases and J by 6 bases, with 11 bases between the two germline ends. The CDR3 is made up of 12 amino acids. This CDR3 reads CASTGYPDTQYF. The CDR3 DNA is TGTGCCAGTACGGGTTACCCGGATACGCAGTATTTT.

The V call is TRBV28, the J call TRBJ1-5, with 10 bases fitting TRBD1. The CDR3 covers 18 residues. Looked up from germline, CDR1 is MDHEN and CDR2 is SYDVKM. V lost 4 bases to trimming and J lost 1 base; unmatched junction nucleotides: 10. In DNA form, the CDR3 reads TGTGCCAGCAGTTCAACCGGGACAGGGGCAGGGAGCAATCAGCCCCAGCATTTT. Protein: CASSSTGTGAGSNQPQHF.

This clone was seen a few times. The chain couples TRBV21-1 to TRBJ2-3; the table gives TRBD2 as D, unverified against the DNA. TRBV21-1 represents a pseudogene. This CDR3 is built from 17 residues. CDR3 residues: CASSIDWTSGSTDTQYF. The CDR3 bases are TGTGCCAGCAGCATCGACTGGACTAGCGGATCCACAGATACGCAGTATTTT.